The T cell receptor beta chain described here comes from a study of CD4 and CD8 cells across lung adenocarcinoma regions. Germline assignment: CDR1 MNHEY and CDR2 SVGAGI. CDR3 size: 16 residues. Trimming cost V 2 bases and J 11 bases; bases outside gene matches: 14. Samples came from patients with localized non-small cell lung adenocarcinoma. TCRdb reprocessed the PCR reads via MiXCR and lists one record per CDR3 protein. The table lists about 25,000 distinct CDR3 sequences, 50% to 55% of them singletons. The specimen was CD8+ T cells from the center of a lung tumor. This chain joins TRBV6-5 and TRBJ2-2; 7 bases map to TRBD1. This clonotype was sampled from a male donor with lung adenocarcinoma. The CD4 and CD8 labels of this study may be unreliable. The CDR3 coding sequence is TGTGCCAGCAGTTACCCCAGTCCCGGGACAGTATCCGAGCTGTTTTTT. This translates into CASSYPSPGTVSELFF.